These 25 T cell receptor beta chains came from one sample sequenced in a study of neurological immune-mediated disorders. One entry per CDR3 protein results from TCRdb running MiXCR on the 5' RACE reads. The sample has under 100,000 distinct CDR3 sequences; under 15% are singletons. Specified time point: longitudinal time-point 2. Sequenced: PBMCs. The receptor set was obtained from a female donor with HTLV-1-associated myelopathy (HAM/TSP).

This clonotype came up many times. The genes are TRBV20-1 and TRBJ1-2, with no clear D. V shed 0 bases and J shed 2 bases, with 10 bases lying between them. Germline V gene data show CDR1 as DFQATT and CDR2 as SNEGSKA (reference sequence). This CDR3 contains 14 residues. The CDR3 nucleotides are TGCAGTGCTAGAGATTACGGCGCAAACTATGGCTACACCTTC. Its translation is CSARDYGANYGYTF.

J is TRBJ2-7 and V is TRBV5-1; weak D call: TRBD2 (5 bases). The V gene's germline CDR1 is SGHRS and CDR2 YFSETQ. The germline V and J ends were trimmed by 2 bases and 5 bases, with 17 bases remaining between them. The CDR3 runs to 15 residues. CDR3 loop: CASSLWLRSSHEQYF. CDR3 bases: TGCGCCAGCAGCTTATGGCTCAGGTCTAGCCACGAGCAGTACTTC.

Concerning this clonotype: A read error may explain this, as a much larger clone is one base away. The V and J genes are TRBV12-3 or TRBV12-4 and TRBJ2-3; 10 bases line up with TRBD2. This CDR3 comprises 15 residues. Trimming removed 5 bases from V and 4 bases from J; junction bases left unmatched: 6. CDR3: CASSQTSGLADTQYF. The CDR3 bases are TGTGCCAGCAGTCAGACTAGCGGGTTGGCAGATACGCAGTATTTT.

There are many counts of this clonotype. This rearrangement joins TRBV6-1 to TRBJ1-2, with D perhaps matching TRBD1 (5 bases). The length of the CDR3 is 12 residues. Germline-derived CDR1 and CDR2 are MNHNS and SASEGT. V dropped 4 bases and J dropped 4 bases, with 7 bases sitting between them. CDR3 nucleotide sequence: TGTGCCAGCAGTGCCCAGGGCTATGGCTACACCTTC. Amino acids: CASSAQGYGYTF.

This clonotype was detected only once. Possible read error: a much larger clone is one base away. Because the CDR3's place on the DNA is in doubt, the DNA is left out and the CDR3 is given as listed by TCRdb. The CDR3 sequence is CASSLGVGQGAQELYF. The genes are TRBV5-1 and TRBJ2-7; the DNA was not used to check the table's D call, TRBD1. The V gene's germline CDR1 is SGHRS and CDR2 YFSETQ. The CDR3 is 16 residues long, ends included.

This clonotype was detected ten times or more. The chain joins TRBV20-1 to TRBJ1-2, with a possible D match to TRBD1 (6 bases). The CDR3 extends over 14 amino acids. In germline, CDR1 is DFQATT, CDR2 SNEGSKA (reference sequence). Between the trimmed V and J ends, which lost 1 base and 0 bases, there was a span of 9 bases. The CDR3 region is CSARGTASNYGYTF. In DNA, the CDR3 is TGCAGTGCTAGAGGGACAGCTTCTAACTATGGCTACACCTTC.

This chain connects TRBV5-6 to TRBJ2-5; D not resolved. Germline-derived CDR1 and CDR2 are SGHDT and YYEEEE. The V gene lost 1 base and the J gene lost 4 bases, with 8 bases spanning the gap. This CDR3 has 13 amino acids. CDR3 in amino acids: CASSLFVSETQYF. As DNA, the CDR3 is TGTGCCAGCAGCTTGTTTGTATCAGAGACCCAGTACTTC.

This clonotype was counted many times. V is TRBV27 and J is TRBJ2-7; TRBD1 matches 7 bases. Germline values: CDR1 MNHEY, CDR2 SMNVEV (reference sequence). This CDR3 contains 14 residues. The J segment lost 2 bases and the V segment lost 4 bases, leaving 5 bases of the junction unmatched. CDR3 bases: TGTGCCAGCAGTTCCCGACAGGGACCCTACGAGCAGTACTTC. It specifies CASSSRQGPYEQYF.

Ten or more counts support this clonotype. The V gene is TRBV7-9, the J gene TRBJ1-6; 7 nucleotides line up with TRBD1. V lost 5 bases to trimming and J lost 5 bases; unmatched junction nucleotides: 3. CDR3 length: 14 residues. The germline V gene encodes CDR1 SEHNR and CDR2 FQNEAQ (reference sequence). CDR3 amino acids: CASSLDRDNSPLHF. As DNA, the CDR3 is TGTGCCAGCAGCCTCGACAGGGATAATTCACCCCTCCACTTT.

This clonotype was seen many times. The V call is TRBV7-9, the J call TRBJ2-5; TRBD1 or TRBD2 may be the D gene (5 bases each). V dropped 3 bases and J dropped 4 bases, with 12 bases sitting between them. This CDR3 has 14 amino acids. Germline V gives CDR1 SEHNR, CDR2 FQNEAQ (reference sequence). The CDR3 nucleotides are TGTGCCAGCAGCTTTGGGACGGGCCCAGAGACCCAGTACTTC. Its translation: CASSFGTGPETQYF.

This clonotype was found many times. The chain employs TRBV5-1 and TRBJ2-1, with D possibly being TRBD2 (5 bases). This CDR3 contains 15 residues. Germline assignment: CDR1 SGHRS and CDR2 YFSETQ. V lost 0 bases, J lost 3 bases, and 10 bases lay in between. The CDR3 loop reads CASSLALGDYNEQFF. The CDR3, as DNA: TGCGCCAGCAGCTTGGCACTAGGTGACTACAATGAGCAGTTCTTC.

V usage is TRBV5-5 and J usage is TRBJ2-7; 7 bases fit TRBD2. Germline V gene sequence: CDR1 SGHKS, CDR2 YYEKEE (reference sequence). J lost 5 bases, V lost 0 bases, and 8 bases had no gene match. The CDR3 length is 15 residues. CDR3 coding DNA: TGTGCCAGCAGCTTGGTGGGCAGGGCGGGGGACGAGCAGTACTTC. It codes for CASSLVGRAGDEQYF.

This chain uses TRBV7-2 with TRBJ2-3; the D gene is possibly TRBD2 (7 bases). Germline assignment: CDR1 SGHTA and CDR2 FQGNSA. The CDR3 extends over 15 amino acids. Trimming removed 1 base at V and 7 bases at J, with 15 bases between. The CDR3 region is CASSLVAGAAYTQYF. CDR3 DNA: TGTGCCAGCAGCTTAGTTGCGGGGGCTGCGTATACGCAGTATTTT.

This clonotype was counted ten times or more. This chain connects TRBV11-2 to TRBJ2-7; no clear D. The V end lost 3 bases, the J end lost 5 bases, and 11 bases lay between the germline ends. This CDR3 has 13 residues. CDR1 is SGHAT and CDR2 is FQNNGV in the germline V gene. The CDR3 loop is CASSFSPVDEQYF. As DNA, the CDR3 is TGTGCCAGCAGCTTTTCGCCGGTGGACGAGCAGTACTTC. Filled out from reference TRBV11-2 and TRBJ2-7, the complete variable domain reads EAGVAQSPRYKIIEKRQSVAFWCNPISGHATLYWYQQILGQGPKLLIQFQNNGVVDDSQLPKDRFSAERLKGVDSTLKIQPAKLEDSAVYLCASSFSPVDEQYFGPGTRLTVT.

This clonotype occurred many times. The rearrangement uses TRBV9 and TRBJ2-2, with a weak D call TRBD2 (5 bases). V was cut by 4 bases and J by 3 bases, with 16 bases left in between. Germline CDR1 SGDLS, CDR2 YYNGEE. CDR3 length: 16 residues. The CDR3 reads CASSPGVIKYTGELFF. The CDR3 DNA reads TGTGCCAGCAGCCCCGGGGTAATCAAGTACACCGGGGAGCTGTTTTTT.

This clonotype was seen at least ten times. CDR3 bases: TGCGCCAGCAGCTTTGGGATGGATACGCAGTATTTT. Residues: CASSFGMDTQYF. The chain couples TRBV5-1 to TRBJ2-3, with unresolved D. The CDR3 spans 12 residues. With 2 bases removed from V and 6 bases from J, the gap between germline ends came to 7 bases. Germline V lookup: CDR1 SGHRS, CDR2 YFSETQ.

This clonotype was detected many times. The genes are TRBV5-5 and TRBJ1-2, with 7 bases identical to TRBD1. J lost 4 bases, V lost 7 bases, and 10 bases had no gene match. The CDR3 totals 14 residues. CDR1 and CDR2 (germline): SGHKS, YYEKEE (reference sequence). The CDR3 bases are TGTGCCAGCGGTAAACCCGGGACAGTCTATGGCTACACCTTC. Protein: CASGKPGTVYGYTF.

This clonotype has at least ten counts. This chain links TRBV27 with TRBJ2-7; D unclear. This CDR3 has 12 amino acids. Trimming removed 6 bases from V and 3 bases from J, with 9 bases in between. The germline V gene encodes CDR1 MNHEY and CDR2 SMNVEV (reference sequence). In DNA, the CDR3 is TGTGCCAGCAGAGGTCAGCTCTACGAGCAGTACTTC. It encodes CASRGQLYEQYF.

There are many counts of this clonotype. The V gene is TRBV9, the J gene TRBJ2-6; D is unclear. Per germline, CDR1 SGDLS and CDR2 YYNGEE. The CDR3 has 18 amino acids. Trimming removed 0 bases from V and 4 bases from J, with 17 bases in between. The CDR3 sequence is CASSVGTSQDLGANVLTF. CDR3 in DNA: TGTGCCAGCAGCGTAGGGACCAGTCAGGATCTGGGGGCCAACGTCCTGACTTTC.

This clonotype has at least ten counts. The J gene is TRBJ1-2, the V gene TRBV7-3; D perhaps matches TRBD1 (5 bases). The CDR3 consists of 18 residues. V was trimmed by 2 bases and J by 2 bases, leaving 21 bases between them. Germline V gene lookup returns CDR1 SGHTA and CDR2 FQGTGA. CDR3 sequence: CASSLLPIRMGQNYGYTF. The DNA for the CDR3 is TGTGCCAGCAGCTTACTCCCGATTAGGATGGGGCAGAACTATGGCTACACCTTC.

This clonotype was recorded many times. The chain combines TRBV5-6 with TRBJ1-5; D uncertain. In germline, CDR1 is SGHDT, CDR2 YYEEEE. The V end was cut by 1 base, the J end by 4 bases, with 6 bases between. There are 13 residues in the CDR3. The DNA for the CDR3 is TGTGCCAGCAGCTTGTATCGTAATCAGCCCCAGCATTTT. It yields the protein CASSLYRNQPQHF.

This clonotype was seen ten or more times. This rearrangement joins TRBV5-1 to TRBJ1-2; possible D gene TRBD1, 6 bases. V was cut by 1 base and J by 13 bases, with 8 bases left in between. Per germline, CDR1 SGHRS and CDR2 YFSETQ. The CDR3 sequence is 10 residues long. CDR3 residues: CASSLRQVTF. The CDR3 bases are TGCGCCAGCAGCTTGCGACAGGTCACCTTC.

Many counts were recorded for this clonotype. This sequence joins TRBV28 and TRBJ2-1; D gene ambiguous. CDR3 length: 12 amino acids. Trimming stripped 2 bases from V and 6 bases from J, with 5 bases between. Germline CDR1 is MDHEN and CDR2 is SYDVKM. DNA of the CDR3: TGTGCCAGCAGTTTAAGAAGCAATGAGCAGTTCTTC. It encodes CASSLRSNEQFF.

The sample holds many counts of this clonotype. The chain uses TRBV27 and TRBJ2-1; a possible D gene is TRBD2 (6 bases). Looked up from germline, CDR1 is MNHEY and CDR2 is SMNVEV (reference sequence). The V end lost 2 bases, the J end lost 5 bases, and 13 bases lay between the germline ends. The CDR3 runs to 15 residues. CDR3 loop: CASSLTGEGNNEQFF. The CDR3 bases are TGTGCCAGCAGTTTAACGGGGGAAGGGAACAATGAGCAGTTCTTC.

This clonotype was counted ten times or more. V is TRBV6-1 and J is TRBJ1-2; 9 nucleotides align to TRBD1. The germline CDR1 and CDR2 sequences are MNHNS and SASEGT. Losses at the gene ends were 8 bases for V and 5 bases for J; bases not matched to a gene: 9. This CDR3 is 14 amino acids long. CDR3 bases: TGTGCCAGCGGGGACAGGGCGATGGGATATGGCTACACCTTC. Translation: CASGDRAMGYGYTF.